The T cell receptor (beta chain) described here comes from a study of blood T cell repertoires in COVID-19. Study summary: Acute-phase and convalescent COVID-19 samples originated in the United States, Italy and Spain.

The V and J ends lost 1 base and 2 bases, in that order; junction bases with no gene match: 7. This CDR3 has 16 amino acids. In germline, CDR1 is LGHNA, CDR2 YSLEER. The Seattle patients, enrolled during active infection, were followed longitudinally. Source study methods: Amplifying reference gene primers gave estimates of nucleated cell counts. Profiled with immunoSEQ multiplex PCR; TCRdb holds only in-frame clones, not every one. That table gives V, J and clone size, and the DNA gave D and trimming. The sample lists a few hundred thousand clones, 90% occurring once. What was sequenced was peripheral blood. The sequence came from a woman in her fifties or sixties with COVID-19, enrolled during active disease. This rearrangement joins TRBV4-3 to TRBJ1-2; TRBD1 aligns across 7 bases. The CDR3 is CASSQGLGQVNYGYTF. CDR3 nucleotides: TGCGCCAGCAGCCAAGGCTTAGGACAGGTGAACTATGGCTACACCTTC.